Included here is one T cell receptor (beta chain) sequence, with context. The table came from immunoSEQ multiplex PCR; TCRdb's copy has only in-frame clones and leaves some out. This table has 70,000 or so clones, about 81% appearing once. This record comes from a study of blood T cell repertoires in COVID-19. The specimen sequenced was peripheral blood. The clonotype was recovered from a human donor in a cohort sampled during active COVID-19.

CDR3 amino acids: CASSQKGERKTGELFF. In DNA form, the CDR3 reads TGCGCCAGCAGCCAAAAGGGGGAAAGGAAAACCGGGGAGCTGTTTTTT. The gene calls are TRBV4-1 and TRBJ2-2; D perhaps matches TRBD1 (6 bases). Germline V lookup: CDR1 MGHRA, CDR2 YSYEKL. The V end was cut by 2 bases, the J end by 5 bases, with 15 bases between. The CDR3 covers 16 residues.